The entry below gives a single T cell receptor beta chain sequence along with its context. Its specificity is unknown. This was the immunoSEQ v3 assay. Sequencing was performed with immunoSEQ multiplex PCR; in TCRdb, only in-frame clones are kept and a portion is missing. The table shows tens of thousands of clones, with 79% occurring only once. Specified time point: pre-treatment sample, taken before nivolumab and TIL therapy. The entry originates in a study of TIL therapy for anti-PD-1-resistant metastatic lung cancer. General study points: The cohort had more treatment-naive, never-smoker and oncogene-addicted patients than typical.

The clonotype was recovered from a woman between 30 and 79 years old with non-small cell lung cancer. The starting material was blood, obtained at baseline.

DNA for the CDR3: TGTGCCAGCAGTGAAGCTCTAGCGGGAACCTACGAGCAGTACTTC. Amino acid sequence: CASSEALAGTYEQYF. The chain is built from TRBV6-1 and TRBJ2-7; 9 nucleotides agree with TRBD2. The CDR3 contains 15 residues. V trimming: 0 bases; J trimming: 2 bases; junction bases outside the gene matches: 2. Per the germline V gene, CDR1 is MNHNS and CDR2 is SASEGT.